This TCR beta chain was recovered during a study of CD8+ T cells in alopecia areata (dated by TCRdb to the late 2010s). Concerning the study at large: The study used high-throughput TCRbeta sequencing to examine T cell clonal expansion in alopecia areata, in both the C3H/HeJ mouse model and human patients. Scalp tissue and sorted CD4+ and CD8+ peripheral blood T cells from patchy and totalis/universalis alopecia areata patients and from healthy controls were covered by human TCRbeta sequencing. Scalp clonality was compared across normal scalp (n=4), patchy alopecia areata scalp (n=8), and alopecia totalis/universalis scalp (n=8). RNA was extracted with the PAXgene miRNA kit for fixed scalp, the miRNeasy kit for PBMCs, and the RNeasy kit for mouse skin. TCRbeta CDR3 regions were amplified by immunoSEQ multiplex PCR using 35 Vbeta forward and 13 Jbeta reverse primers.

Library preparation used the immunoSEQ multiplex PCR assay. For TCR sequencing, RNA was extracted from every sample and reverse transcribed into cDNA to serve as template. SuperScript III was used for first-strand cDNA synthesis, primed with a 2:1 mix of oligo-dT and random hexamers. A synthetic immune receptor repertoire was used to gauge amplification bias, and whatever bias remained was removed computationally. The original methods were these. Raw reads were preprocessed to remove errors, and CDR3 was defined according to IMGT conventions as the region from the conserved cysteine to phenylalanine. Clonality was computed by normalizing Shannon entropy by log2 of the number of productive unique TCRs and subtracting the result from 1. CD4 or CD8 identity of scalp clones was inferred by cross-referencing scalp TCRbeta sequences with sorted blood CD4 and CD8 repertoires. TCRdb holds this immuneACCESS table with in-frame rearrangements only. Some clones are missing; in checked studies, unresolved V genes explain under half, and the rest has no known cause. V and J calls and clone size are as listed in that table; D and trimming were resolved from the DNA. Here the sample has 200,000 or so clones; around three fifths occur a single time. Around 5.1% of the sample is taken by the ten largest.

PBMCs were separated by density centrifugation and stained for CD3, CD4 and CD8, after which CD4+ and CD8+ T cells were sorted on a FACSAria. Unaffected controls provided scalp biopsies and blood samples. The CDR3 measures 16 amino acids from cysteine to phenylalanine. Just CDR3 DNA is preserved here, 48 bases in frame from base 1. V is pruned by 5 bases and J by 4 bases, leaving 10 bases of the junction without a gene match. CDR1 and CDR2 (PRHDT, FYEKMQ) derive from the germline V gene (reference sequence). This clone showed up just once. Its antigen has not been determined. No quality values exist for individual bases; no much larger clone is one base distant. General findings and caveats noted by the study authors: TCR sequences shared between patients were less clear than in mice, possibly partly because of HLA diversity in the patient population. Unlike mouse skin, where gammadelta T cells dominate, normal human skin contains resident alphabeta T cells that get sequenced too, which complicates analysis of the scalp TCR repertoire. Lesional scalp, especially in alopecia totalis/universalis, showed higher clonality and more expanded CD8+ clones than normal scalp, suggesting antigenic drive.

The clonotype comes from a human donor in good health. The chain links TRBV13 with TRBJ2-1, with 8 bases aligning to TRBD1. Sequencing was carried out using CD8+ T cells sorted from blood. In nucleotide form, the sequence is TGTGCCAGCAGCCCAAGAGGACAGGGTCGTTACAATGAGCAGTTCTTC. This sequence encodes CASSPRGQGRYNEQFF.